These 2 T cell receptor beta chains originate from one sample sequenced in a study of shared clonotypes between healthy human individuals. TCRdb's table, derived via immunoSEQ multiplex PCR, lists solely in-frame clones and lacks some. The data contain about 110,000 clones, roughly two thirds of them singletons. Sequenced material: memory CD8+ T cells sorted from blood. Subset specified: CD45RO+ cells pooled with CCR7-negative TemRA cells. The receptor source for this set is a woman younger than 45 in good health.

The chain carries TRBV30 and TRBJ2-7; D gene uncertain. The CDR3 totals 12 residues. Germline assignment: CDR1 GTSNPN and CDR2 SVGIG (reference sequence). Trimming removed 2 bases at V and 6 bases at J, with 11 bases between. CDR3 sequence reads: CAWSSKALEQYF. In nucleotides, the CDR3 is TGTGCCTGGAGTTCAAAGGCTCTCGAGCAGTACTTC.

The chain carries TRBV4-2 and TRBJ2-7; 9 positions agree with TRBD1. The CDR3 is 15 residues long. Germline trimming cut 6 bases from V and 4 bases from J; bases unmatched to any gene: 10. Per the germline V gene, CDR1 is LGHNA and CDR2 is YNFKEQ. The CDR3 DNA sequence: TGTGCCAGCAGGGCCGGGACAGGGATTAAATACGAGCAGTACTTC. The encoded protein is CASRAGTGIKYEQYF.